This entry concerns a single T cell receptor beta chain. What it binds is unknown. The germline V gene encodes CDR1 MNHEY and CDR2 SVGAGI. The germline V and J ends were trimmed by 3 bases and 4 bases, with 9 bases remaining between them. There are 14 residues in the CDR3. The data were produced by immunoSEQ multiplex PCR, yet TCRdb's version contains in-frame clones alone and is incomplete. The sample has some 200,000 clones; roughly nine tenths are singletons. The donors were in the approximately 130-subject validation cohort; that cohort was separate from the approximately 670-subject first cohort. The sample comes from a study of cytomegalovirus exposure and HLA in healthy donors. Points from the study as a whole: Cytomegalovirus status, reportedly, was diagnosed with high specificity and sensitivity by the classifier. The study designated some 180 TCR beta chains cytomegalovirus-associated. There were some public TCRs occurring in many donors, but most TCR sequences were rare.

The chain employs TRBV6-5 and TRBJ1-4; D gene ambiguous. Sample: PBMCs. This TCR came from a man under 40 in good health and CMV-seropositive. The CDR3 region is CASSYIQDNEKLFF. The CDR3 DNA follows: TGTGCCAGCAGTTATATCCAGGATAATGAAAAACTGTTTTTT.